This entry is about one TCR beta chain. Antigen: not known. The source of the sample is a study of CXCR3-negative and CXCR3-positive naive CD8 T cells. The CDR3 contains 14 residues. The germline gives CDR1 SGHVS, CDR2 FNYEAQ. Study results and limitations: A higher hydrophobicity marked the TRB CDR3s of CXCR3-positive naive cells versus CXCR3-negative naive cells.

TRB cDNA libraries were made by UMI-labeled 5' RACE. TCRdb re-called the 5' RACE reads and shows each CDR3 protein once, DNA omitted. The sample includes roughly 90,000 distinct CDR3 sequences. This chain joins TRBV7-6 and TRBJ1-1. Sequenced input: naive CXCR3- CD8+ T cells from blood. Subset given: CD45RO-CCR7+CD27+CD95- naive CD8+ T cells lacking CXCR3 (TNR3-). This TCR was sampled from a human donor in good health. Some clones in this sample may be carry-over from other donors' samples. The CDR3 loop reads CASSLSNGDTEAFF.